This paragraph covers one TCR beta chain sequence. What it recognizes is unknown. The data are from a study of cytomegalovirus exposure and HLA in healthy donors. Whole-study results and caveats: There were reportedly fewer N-insertions in an Asian-associated ancestry cluster than the roughly 670-donor mean, in a later analysis. About 87% or about 30% of the time was how often most TCR beta V segments were productive, according to an earlier analysis. Association with HLA alleles at 0.05 false discovery rate was found for 15,000 to 20,000 TCR beta sequences in a later analysis. Many donors shared some public TCRs, even though most TCR sequences were rare.

V lost 0 bases and J lost 10; bases outside the gene matches: 11. CDR1 is SGHTA, CDR2 FQGNSA, per germline. This CDR3 has 17 amino acids. This PCR relied on a set of 60 Vbeta primers and 13 Jbeta primers. Repertoires were generated with immunoSEQ multiplex PCR, while TCRdb's copy carries only in-frame clones and drops some. The data show approximately 110,000 clones, 80% seen once. This chain uses TRBV7-2 with TRBJ2-1; TRBD2 agrees at 11 bases. This receptor was identified in a man between 45 and 60 years old in good health and CMV-seronegative. Sequencing was done on a sample of PBMCs. The CDR3 DNA reads as TGTGCCAGCAGCTTAGCCTCGCTAGCGGGGGGATCAGAAGAGCAGTTCTTC. This translates into CASSLASLAGGSEEQFF.